The present entry profiles one T cell receptor beta chain with its context. This record belongs to a study of blood T cell repertoires in COVID-19. Overall study context: Samples taken during acute and convalescent COVID-19 were collected in the United States, Italy and Spain. Sample material is recorded as cDNA or gDNA derived from T cells, B-cell-depleted T cells, or PBMCs.

Unmatched junction bases numbered 3, after V lost 2 bases and J lost 2 bases. The germline V gene has CDR1 SGHNT and CDR2 YYREEE (reference sequence). The CDR3 runs to 16 residues. As processed by the authors: Amplification with reference gene primers provided the estimates of nucleated cell counts. Clones were sequenced by immunoSEQ multiplex PCR, and TCRdb holds only the in-frame ones, with some missing. The DNA gave D and trimming, while V, J and clone size come from that table. The table includes roughly 150,000 clones, approximately 80% detected once. The chain is built from TRBV5-4 and TRBJ2-5; 13 positions agree with TRBD2. This sequence was found in a man between 60 and 75 years old with acute or convalescent COVID-19. The sequenced material came from peripheral blood. The CDR3 spells CASSLGLAGVQETQYF. In DNA form, the CDR3 reads TGTGCCAGCAGCTTAGGACTAGCGGGGGTTCAAGAGACCCAGTACTTC. Based on the CDR3 plus reference TRBV5-4 and TRBJ2-5, the full variable domain is ETGVTQSPTHLIKTRGQQVTLRCSSQSGHNTVSWYQQALGQGPQFIFQYYREEENGRGNFPPRFSGLQFPNYSSELNVNALELDDSALYLCASSLGLAGVQETQYFGPGTRLLVL.